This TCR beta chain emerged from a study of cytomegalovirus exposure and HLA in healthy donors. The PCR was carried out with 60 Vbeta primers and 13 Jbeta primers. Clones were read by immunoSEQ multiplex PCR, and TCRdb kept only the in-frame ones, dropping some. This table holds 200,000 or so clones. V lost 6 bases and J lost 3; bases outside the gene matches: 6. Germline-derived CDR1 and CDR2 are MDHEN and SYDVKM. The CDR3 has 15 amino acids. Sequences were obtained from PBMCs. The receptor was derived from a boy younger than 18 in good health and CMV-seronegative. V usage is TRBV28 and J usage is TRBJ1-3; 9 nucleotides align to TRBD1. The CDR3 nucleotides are TGTGCCAGCAGCTTGGACAGGGGCAGTGGAAACACCATATATTTT. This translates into CASSLDRGSGNTIYF.